A single T cell receptor beta chain is shown here with its context. This clone was picked up a small number of times. Which antigen it targets is not known. Base qualities are not recorded, but no much larger clone differs from it by a single base. CDR1 is given as SEHNR and CDR2 as FQNEAQ, both from the germline V gene (reference sequence). V loses 4 bases, J loses 6 bases, and the germline ends lie 7 bases apart. The CDR3 covers 12 residues, taking in both the cysteine and the phenylalanine. The entry retains the CDR3 DNA only, 36 bases that are in frame from base 1. In total, 666 healthy bone marrow donors made up the cohort. At the time of sampling, all cohort members were nominally healthy, though unrecorded immune exposures were likely present. The donor tested CMV seronegative and was one of the 352 seronegative cohort members. Each donor provided a peripheral blood sample, and peripheral blood mononuclear cells were used for TCR beta sequencing. Genomic DNA extraction from the blood cell samples was performed with the Qiagen DNeasy Blood Extraction Kit.

The data belong to a study of cytomegalovirus exposure and HLA in healthy donors (TCRdb year 2017). The study in broad terms: An earlier analysis of some 600 of the donors reported approximately 260 Gb of sequence data and around 110 million unique TCR beta sequences obtained from about 200 million T cells. HLA typing included class I and class II loci at four-digit resolution. In a later genetic analysis, genome-wide SNP genotypes for about three fifths of the 666 donors were used, and that subset was treated as a discovery cohort. Of the roughly 430 genotyped donors, 65% to 90% fell in the genetic ancestry cluster associated with self-reported Caucasian donors. In a later analysis, previously published TCR beta repertoires from 550 to 750 donors were re-analyzed and high-resolution HLA genotyping was added so that TCR occurrence patterns could be studied. About 280 gigabases of sequencing data and tens of millions of unique TCR sequences were included in an early release covering under 650 HLA-typed donors. Along with the roughly 670-subject first cohort, a separate validation cohort of over a hundred different subjects was used. About five DR-DQ haplotypes were treated as single units for association and clustering because of strong linkage in the cohort. An earlier analysis of several hundred of the donors used high-throughput TCR beta sequencing to judge whether each TCR beta V gene segment behaved as functional or pseudogenic. Donor age, sex, ethnicity and CMV serostatus were compiled together with the repertoire data. In the later analysis, no new phenotypic data were used to find candidate immune exposures; instead, reliance was placed on TCR beta sequences and their occurrence across donors. Across around 400 genotyped donors of the cohort, an average of about 240,000 unique TCR beta nucleotide sequences per donor were sequenced, and roughly 20% of those sequences were non-productive. All discovery cohort repertoires had been generated on a single sequencing platform. The number of typed donors differed by locus: 629-630 for A, B, C, DRB1 and DQB1; some 500 for DQA1; approximately 610 for DPA1; and 400 to 480 for DPB1. To predict cytomegalovirus infection status, the study brought together high-throughput TCR immunosequencing, statistical association of individual TCRs with disease status, and machine learning. The study used immunosequencing to profile the T cell repertoires of around 600 subjects and linked those repertoires to cytomegalovirus serostatus. The study was designed to test whether signatures of past pathogen exposure could be identified by cataloging public T cell receptors. Overall study outcomes, separate from this receptor: Most TCR sequences were observed very rarely across donors, whereas some public TCRs were present in many individuals. A later analysis associated about 17,000 TCR beta sequences with specific HLA alleles at a false discovery rate of 0.05. The presence/absence analyses assumed that sequencing depth was roughly uniform across donors, and that assumption may not be true. The study gave a list of around 170 TCR beta chains associated with cytomegalovirus. Broadly in line with IMGT annotations, most TCR beta V segments showed up in productive rearrangements about 90% or about 30% of the time in an earlier analysis of around 550 of the donors. In both the original and validation cohorts, the classifier was reported to diagnose cytomegalovirus status with high specificity and sensitivity. In a later genetic analysis, fewer N-insertions in productive TCRs were reported among donors in an Asian-associated ancestry cluster than the roughly 670-donor mean. In this cohort, only TCR beta chains were sequenced, and detectable features were limited by the absence of alpha or paired-chain data. A later genetic analysis associated a missense DCLRE1C variant with V-gene and J-gene trimming of TCR beta chains, and an independent cohort replicated the association. The sequencing pipeline was judged likely to have produced a cluster of highly shared sequence variants as a technical artifact. For the cohort, immune exposure information was limited to CMV serostatus. Because HLA typing was unavailable for some donors at each locus, only the typed subset was used in association tests. Compared with equally common non-associated chains, HLA-associated TCR beta chains in a later analysis were more clonally expanded and had lower generation probabilities. Around 16 rarely observed V segments, including chromosome 9 orphons, were excluded from the earlier analysis of approximately 500 of the donors because counts were too low. A further reported finding was that TCR beta sequences accurately predicted the HLA-A and HLA-B alleles for most subjects in the first cohort. Three of the identified cytomegalovirus-associated TCR beta chains were confirmed in vitro to be specific for cytomegalovirus antigens. A later analysis reported that several top co-occurrence clusters appeared linked to parvovirus B19, influenza, CMV and Epstein-Barr virus. According to the authors, the approach could potentially be generalized to other disease states and immunological phenotypes. Linkage disequilibrium might explain the correlated functional status among segregating V segments, but an unknown experimental factor could not be ruled out. Assigning TCR associations to individual alleles was difficult when HLA alleles, especially DR and DQ, strongly co-occurred. Some IMGT-functional V segments, including TRBV6-2 and TRBV6-3, could not be distinguished by the 87-base-pair reads and were therefore excluded. Most CMV-associated TCR beta chains appeared to be HLA-restricted in a later analysis, and the HLA associations seemed to be driven largely by CMV exposure. In a later analysis, the rate of TCR association differed among HLA loci, with DRB1 alleles having the most associated TCRs and HLA-C alleles having the fewest.

Library preparation used the immunoSEQ multiplex PCR assay. For the multiplex PCR, a mixture combining 60 forward primers for TCR Vbeta segments and 13 reverse primers for TCR Jbeta segments was used. The CDR3 region of rearranged TCR beta genes was amplified from genomic DNA with a multiplex PCR assay. On the Illumina HiSeq System, the amplified TCR beta libraries were sequenced as 87-base-pair reads. The source study handled its data this way. In a later analysis, tens of millions of unique TCR beta chains were counted across the 500 to 850 repertoires, and approximately 9.9 million of these chains were shared by at least two donors. Raw reads were error-corrected and collapsed into unique sequences with a nearest-neighbor algorithm that merged closely related sequences to remove PCR and sequencing errors. CDR3 sequences were aligned to IMGT reference sequences to assign V, D and J gene segments. For a sequence to be retained, a match of at least six nucleotides to both a V gene segment and a J gene segment was required. Rearrangements were called productive when the CDR3 lacked stop codons and stayed in frame with V and J; all others were non-productive. Following IMGT convention, CDR3 was defined as the stretch from the second conserved V-encoded cysteine to the conserved J-encoded phenylalanine. In an earlier analysis of just under 600 of the donors, sequences lacking an unambiguous match to a single V gene segment were excluded. In an earlier analysis of some 590 of the donors, a V segment was called functional when productive rearrangements were above 56.7%, and segregating when the standard deviation between donors exceeded 5%. To diagnose cytomegalovirus status from the catalog of TCR beta chain sequences, a statistical classification framework was built. A later analysis assigned V and J genes by comparing TCR nucleotide sequences with IMGT/GENE-DB human TR gene sequences. The TCRdist pipeline was used in a later analysis to assign CDR3 sequences and most-parsimonious VDJ recombination scenarios. A later analysis defined each TCR beta chain by its CDR3 amino acid sequence plus V-gene family, and excluded reads lacking a unique V-gene family. To address suspected cross-contamination and a sequencing artifact, a later analysis removed 592 highly shared, low-generation-probability nucleotide sequences. In a later analysis, a clonal expansion index for each public chain was calculated from normalized within-repertoire ranks of inferred template counts. In a later analysis, generation probabilities were computed with a VDJ recombination model fitted to out-of-frame rearrangements, and the resulting probabilities were checked against IGoR. In a later analysis, hypergeometric tests were used to score TCR-TCR, TCR-HLA and TCR-CMV co-occurrence, with a repertoire-size bias correction applied to TCR pairs. In a later analysis, false discovery rates were estimated by permuting HLA or CMV assignments 20 times. In a later analysis, co-occurring TCRs were grouped with DBSCAN, and TCRdist sequence similarity was added when clustering was performed within HLA-allele-positive subsets. For co-occurrence clustering, repertoires with fewer than 30,000 or more than 120,000 public chains were excluded, along with a handful of repertoires with anomalous nucleotide sharing. TCRdb obtained this table from immuneACCESS and retained in-frame rearrangements with V and J assigned. These tables miss some clones; where compared with another copy, unresolved V genes account for less than half of the shortfall, and the remainder is unexplained. V and J calls and clone size are copied from that table; D and trimming were computed from the DNA. Across this sample there are approximately 150,000 clones, with around 80% seen only once. Of the sample, approximately 15% falls within the top ten clones.

The sequenced material came from PBMCs. This receptor was taken from a middle-aged woman in good health and CMV-seronegative. Recombination linked TRBV7-9 to TRBJ2-1; the D gene is unclear. CDR3 sequence: CASSSPPNEQFF. At the DNA level, the sequence is TGTGCCAGCAGCTCCCCTCCCAATGAGCAGTTCTTC.